The 24 T cell receptor beta chains given below trace back to one sample, sequenced in a study of long-term antiretroviral therapy in people with HIV. Samples were assayed with immunoSEQ v3.0 at survey level. TCRdb keeps only in-frame clones here, not all; method: immunoSEQ multiplex PCR. The repertoire holds tens of thousands of clones, with 76% as singletons. The sequencing here drew on unsorted PBMCs, taken 1.1 years before starting antiretroviral therapy. Receptors originate from a woman aged 40-49 years with HIV.

This sequence joins TRBV10-1 and TRBJ2-1; 11 nucleotides match TRBD2. The CDR3 spans 14 residues. With 5 bases clipped from V and 6 bases from J, the junction kept 3 bases outside the gene matches. The germline CDR1 and CDR2 sequences are WNHNN and SYGVQD (reference sequence). DNA for the CDR3: TGCGCCAGCAGTAGGCTAGCGGGAGGCAATGAGCAGTTCTTC. Its translation: CASSRLAGGNEQFF.

The chain links TRBV6-6 to TRBJ2-5, with 11 bases that match TRBD1. Germline CDR1 reads MNHNY; CDR2 reads SVGAGI (reference sequence). The CDR3 totals 14 residues. V trimming: 5 bases; J trimming: 4 bases; junction bases outside the gene matches: 3. CDR3 DNA: TGTGCCAGCAGTCCCGGGACAGGGGGAGAGACCCAGTACTTC. Translating it yields CASSPGTGGETQYF.

The chain uses TRBV5-4 and TRBJ1-2; D might be TRBD1 (6 bases). V was pared by 3 bases and J by 8 bases, with 17 bases between. Germline CDR1 is SGHNT and CDR2 is YYREEE (reference sequence). There are 14 residues in the CDR3. The CDR3 DNA follows: TGTGCCAGCAGCTATCTTGGGGGCGCGGAGGGCTACACCTTC. Translated, it gives CASSYLGGAEGYTF.

This chain joins TRBV6-1 and TRBJ1-1; no clear D. Germline CDR1 reads MNHNS; CDR2 reads SASEGT. CDR3 length: 18 residues. V was cut by 2 bases and J by 0 bases, with 19 bases left in between. The CDR3 sequence is CASSEFHAGLSLNTEAFF. The CDR3, as DNA: TGTGCCAGCAGTGAATTTCATGCGGGCCTATCCTTGAACACTGAAGCTTTCTTT.

The rearrangement links TRBV9 to TRBJ1-1; D is unresolved. The V end lost 3 bases, the J end lost 8 bases, and 11 bases lay between the germline ends. Per germline, CDR1 SGDLS and CDR2 YYNGEE. There are 12 residues in the CDR3. The CDR3 here is CASSGTGGEAFF. The CDR3 DNA follows: TGTGCCAGCAGCGGTACGGGTGGCGAAGCTTTCTTT. The entire variable domain, with the rest obtained from reference TRBV9 and TRBJ1-1, is as follows: DSGVTQTPKHLITATGQRVTLRCSPRSGDLSVYWYQQSLDQGLQFLIQYYNGEERAKGNILERFSAQQFPDLHSELNLSSLELGDSALYFCASSGTGGEAFFGQGTRLTVV.

The chain joins TRBV25-1 to TRBJ1-5, with D possibly TRBD1 on 6 matching bases. Germline V gives CDR1 MGHDK, CDR2 SYGVNS. V gave up 2 bases and J gave up 7 bases, with 15 bases separating them. The CDR3 length is 15 residues. CDR3 protein: CASSEGGRGAQPQHF. The CDR3 DNA follows: TGTGCCAGCAGTGAAGGGGGCAGGGGAGCCCAGCCCCAGCATTTT.

The rearrangement links TRBV10-1 to TRBJ2-1; 13 nucleotides match TRBD2. CDR1 and CDR2 (germline): WNHNN, SYGVQD (reference sequence). The CDR3 consists of 15 residues. J lost 7 bases, V lost 6 bases, and 6 bases had no gene match. CDR3 in amino acids: CASSLRTSGSNEQFF. The DNA for the CDR3 is TGCGCCAGCAGCCTCAGGACTAGCGGGAGTAATGAGCAGTTCTTC.

The chain recombines TRBV27 with TRBJ1-2; 8 bases map to TRBD1. The CDR3 extends over 14 amino acids. J lost 4 bases, V lost 5 bases, and 6 bases had no gene match. CDR1 MNHEY and CDR2 SMNVEV come from the germline V gene (reference sequence). The CDR3 nucleotides are TGTGCCAGCAGTAACAGGGGGAGTTCCTATGGCTACACCTTC. Its protein is CASSNRGSSYGYTF.

The chain carries TRBV7-8 and TRBJ2-7; no reliable D call. CDR3 length: 15 amino acids. Trimming removed 5 bases at V and 6 bases at J, with 20 bases between. Germline-derived CDR1 and CDR2 are SGHVS and FQNEAQ. The CDR3 here is CASSPPWVPEVEQYF. DNA for the CDR3: TGTGCCAGCAGCCCCCCGTGGGTCCCCGAAGTCGAGCAGTACTTC.

The V gene is TRBV2, the J gene TRBJ1-1; D is possibly TRBD1 (5 bases). CDR3 length: 13 residues. V was shortened by 7 bases and J by 5 bases, with 14 bases between the two germline ends. Germline V CDR1 and CDR2: SNHLY, FYNNEI. The CDR3 protein is CASNWDGKTEAFF. Written as DNA, the CDR3 is TGTGCCAGCAATTGGGACGGGAAGACTGAAGCTTTCTTT.

The chain joins TRBV11-3 to TRBJ1-1, with D possibly being TRBD1 (6 bases). The CDR3 has 15 amino acids. Germline lookup yields CDR1 SGHNT and CDR2 YENEEA. Trimming took 0 bases from V and 11 from J, leaving 19 bases between them. This CDR3 is CASSLEAAGAVGAFF. The CDR3 nucleotides are TGTGCCAGCAGCTTAGAGGCGGCAGGGGCTGTGGGCGCTTTCTTT.

By share, this clone ranks as medium-sized. The V gene is TRBV4-1, the J gene TRBJ2-7; 8 positions match TRBD2. The CDR3 runs 17 residues. Trimming cost V 6 bases and J 2 bases; bases outside gene matches: 15. Germline V gene lookup returns CDR1 MGHRA and CDR2 YSYEKL. The CDR3 region is CASSHSGSGGTPYEQYF. In nucleotides, the CDR3 is TGCGCCAGCAGTCATTCAGGCTCGGGGGGGACTCCCTACGAGCAGTACTTC.

V is TRBV2 and J is TRBJ1-2; TRBD1 might be the D (6 bases). V was cut by 6 bases and J by 4 bases, with 18 bases left in between. CDR1 SNHLY and CDR2 FYNNEI come from the germline V gene. The CDR3 has 15 residues. CDR3 DNA: TGTGCCAGCAGCTCGGGGGGGCCACTCGTCTATGGCTACACCTTC. As protein: CASSSGGPLVYGYTF.

The genes are TRBV5-6 and TRBJ1-1; D remains unclear. Per germline, CDR1 SGHDT and CDR2 YYEEEE. The CDR3 length is 14 residues. Trimming left V 0 bases short and J 4 bases short, with 10 bases between. Written as DNA, the CDR3 is TGTGCCAGCAGCTTGGCCGCGCCCGCCACTGAAGCTTTCTTT. Translated: CASSLAAPATEAFF.

The rearrangement links TRBV19 to TRBJ1-1; TRBD1 is a possible D gene (5 bases). V was cut by 3 bases and J by 6 bases, with 14 bases left in between. Germline-derived CDR1 and CDR2 are LNHDA and SQIVND (reference sequence). The CDR3 is 14 residues long. The CDR3 sequence: CASSIPFGGAEAFF. The CDR3, as DNA: TGTGCCAGTAGTATCCCGTTTGGAGGGGCTGAAGCTTTCTTT.

The chain uses TRBV11-3 and TRBJ2-1; either TRBD1 or TRBD2 may supply D (5 bases each). The germline V gene encodes CDR1 SGHNT and CDR2 YENEEA. This CDR3 has 16 residues. The ends were cut back, 5 bases at V and 0 bases at J, with 14 bases in the middle. The DNA for the CDR3 is TGTGCCAGCAGCCCCAGAGGGGTGAGCTCCTACAATGAGCAGTTCTTC. Its translation is CASSPRGVSSYNEQFF.

CDR3 sequence: CASRTSIGFRQIHEQYF. As DNA, the CDR3 is TGCGCCAGCAGGACTTCAATCGGGTTTCGGCAGATCCACGAGCAGTACTTC. This sequence joins TRBV23-1 and TRBJ2-7; D gene uncertain. TRBV23-1 is an ORF, with its function uncertain. The CDR3 runs to 17 residues. The germline V and J ends were trimmed by 6 bases and 5 bases, with 26 bases remaining between them.

The chain employs TRBV12-5 and TRBJ2-7, with 9 bases lining up with TRBD2. This CDR3 comprises 16 residues. Unmatched junction bases numbered 4, after V lost 0 bases and J lost 1 base. Germline CDR1 reads LGHNT; CDR2 reads FRNRAP. The CDR3 region has the DNA TGTGCTAGTGGTTTGGTACGGAGCGGGGGGTCCTACGAGCAGTACTTC. Protein: CASGLVRSGGSYEQYF.

The rearrangement links TRBV29-1 to TRBJ2-3, with 10 bases identical to TRBD2. CDR3 length: 14 amino acids. Germline CDR1 and CDR2: SQVTM and ANQGSEA. V shed 4 bases and J 3 bases; nucleotides not matched to a gene: 4. CDR3 DNA sequence: TGCAGCGTTGGGTCTAGCGGGAGTACAGATACGCAGTATTTT. It translates to CSVGSSGSTDTQYF.

This clone was detected once. CDR3 bases: TGTGCCAGCAGTTGGGCCTTCCGGGAGGGCTACACCTTC. Protein product: CASSWAFREGYTF. The V and J genes are TRBV25-1 and TRBJ1-2; D unresolved. V lost 5 bases and J lost 8, with 15 bases in between. The CDR3 covers 13 residues. Germline loops: CDR1 MGHDK, CDR2 SYGVNS.

The V call is TRBV18, the J call TRBJ1-3; D uncertain. Between the trimmed V and J ends, which lost 0 bases and 2 bases, there was a span of 11 bases. Germline V gene sequence: CDR1 KGHSH, CDR2 LQKENI. This CDR3 contains 16 residues. The CDR3 reads CASSPPVRGAGNTIYF. CDR3 nucleotide sequence: TGTGCCAGCTCACCACCGGTTCGGGGAGCTGGAAACACCATATATTTT.

DNA of the CDR3: TGTGCCAGCAGGTTACTAGCTGGGGAGCAGTTCTTC. Translation gives CASRLLAGEQFF. The rearrangement uses TRBV28 and TRBJ2-1, with a possible D match to TRBD2 (6 bases). This CDR3 has 12 residues. Germline lookup yields CDR1 MDHEN and CDR2 SYDVKM. V lost 6 bases, J lost 10 bases, and 13 bases lay in between.

The sample holds one count of this clone. The chain uses TRBV13 and TRBJ2-7; possibly TRBD1 for D (6 bases). V was shortened by 1 base and J by 5 bases, with 12 bases between the two germline ends. The CDR3 consists of 14 residues. Germline V CDR1 and CDR2: PRHDT, FYEKMQ (reference sequence). In nucleotides, the CDR3 is TGTGCCAGCAGCTTAGAACAGGGTCGCGACGAGCAGTACTTC. Translated, it gives CASSLEQGRDEQYF. The full variable domain, its missing parts supplied by reference TRBV13 and TRBJ2-7, is AAGVIQSPRHLIKEKRETATLKCYPIPRHDTVYWYQQGPGQDPQFLISFYEKMQSDKGSIPDRFSAQQFSDYHSELNMSSLELGDSALYFCASSLEQGRDEQYFGPGTRLTVT.

J is TRBJ2-3 and V is TRBV30, with unresolved D. This CDR3 spans 13 amino acids. Germline V gene data show CDR1 as GTSNPN and CDR2 as SVGIG (reference sequence). Trimming removed 2 bases from V and 4 bases from J, with 10 bases in between. Here the CDR3 DNA reads TGTGCCTGGAGTAGCGTGATTGCAGATACGCAGTATTTT. Translation: CAWSSVIADTQYF. The variable domain in full, with the rest retrieved from reference TRBV30 and TRBJ2-3, is SQTIHQWPATLVQPVGSPLSLECTVEGTSNPNLYWYRQAAGRGLQLLFYSVGIGQISSEVPQNLSASRPQDRQFILSSKKLLLSDSGFYLCAWSSVIADTQYFGPGTRLTVL.